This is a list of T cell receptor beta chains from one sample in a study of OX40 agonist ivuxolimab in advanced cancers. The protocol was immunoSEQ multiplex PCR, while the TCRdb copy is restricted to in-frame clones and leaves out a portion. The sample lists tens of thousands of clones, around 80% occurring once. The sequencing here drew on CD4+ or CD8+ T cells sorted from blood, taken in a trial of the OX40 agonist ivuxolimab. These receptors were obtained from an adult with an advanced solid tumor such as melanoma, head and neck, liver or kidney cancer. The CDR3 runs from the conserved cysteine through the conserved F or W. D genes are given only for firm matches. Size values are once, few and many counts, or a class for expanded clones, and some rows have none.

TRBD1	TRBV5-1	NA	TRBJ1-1	CASSPRQGRNTEAFF	TGCGCCAGCAGCCCAAGACAGGGGAGGAACACTGAAGCTTTCTTT
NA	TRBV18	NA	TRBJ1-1	CASSPPALEAFF	TGTGCCAGCTCACCACCGGCCCTTGAAGCTTTCTTT
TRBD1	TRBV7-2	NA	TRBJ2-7	CATARDRASYEQYF	TGTGCCACCGCCCGCGACAGGGCGTCCTACGAGCAGTACTTC
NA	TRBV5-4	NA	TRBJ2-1	CASSGRNYNEQFF	TGTGCCAGCAGCGGGCGCAACTACAATGAGCAGTTCTTC
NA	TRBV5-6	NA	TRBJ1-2	CASSLVTSNYGYTF	TGTGCCAGCAGCTTGGTCACATCTAACTATGGCTACACCTTC
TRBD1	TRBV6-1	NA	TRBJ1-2	CASSAQGGYGYTF	TGTGCCAGCAGTGCACAGGGGGGTTATGGCTACACCTTC
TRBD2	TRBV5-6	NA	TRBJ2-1	CASSLALAGDPEQFF	TGTGCCAGCAGCTTGGCCCTAGCGGGGGACCCAGAGCAGTTCTTC
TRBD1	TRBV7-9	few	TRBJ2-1	CASSRDRAVGEQFF	TGTGCCAGCAGCCGGGACAGGGCCGTAGGTGAGCAGTTCTTC
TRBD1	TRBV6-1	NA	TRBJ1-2	CASSEGQGSGYYGYTF	TGTGCCAGCAGTGAAGGACAGGGGAGCGGCTACTATGGCTACACCTTC
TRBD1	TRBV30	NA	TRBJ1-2	CAWSRDSRGYGYTF	TGTGCCTGGAGTCGGGACAGTCGGGGCTATGGCTACACCTTC
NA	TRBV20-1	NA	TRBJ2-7	CSATQSYEQYF	TGCAGTGCTACCCAATCCTACGAGCAGTACTTC
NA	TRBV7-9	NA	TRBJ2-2	CASSSAARWNLGMFF	TGTGCCAGCAGCTCCGCCGCCCGGTGGAACCTCGGAATGTTTTTT
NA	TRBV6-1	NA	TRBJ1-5	CASSEAAPQHF	TGTGCCAGCAGTGAGGCTGCGCCCCAGCATTTT
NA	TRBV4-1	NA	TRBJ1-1	CASSQDPQNTEAFF	TGCGCCAGCAGCCAAGATCCCCAGAACACTGAAGCTTTCTTT
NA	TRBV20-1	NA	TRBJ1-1	CSASLREEAFF	TGCAGTGCTTCGCTCCGCGAGGAAGCTTTCTTT
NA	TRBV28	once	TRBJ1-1	CASSLESVGSTEAFF	TGTGCCAGCAGTTTGGAAAGCGTTGGAAGCACTGAAGCTTTCTTT
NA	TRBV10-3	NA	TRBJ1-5	CAISGSGDSNQPQHF	TGTGCCATCAGTGGATCGGGTGATAGCAATCAGCCCCAGCATTTT
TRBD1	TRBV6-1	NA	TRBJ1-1	CAIRTGMNTEAFF	TGTGCCATACGGACAGGGATGAACACTGAAGCTTTCTTT
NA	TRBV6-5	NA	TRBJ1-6	CASRLGLWDSPLHF	TGTGCCAGCAGACTGGGGCTGTGGGATTCACCCCTCCACTTT
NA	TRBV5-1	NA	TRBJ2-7	CASSLNREGLRRGQYF	TGCGCCAGCAGCTTGAACAGGGAGGGCCTGCGGCGCGGGCAGTACTTC
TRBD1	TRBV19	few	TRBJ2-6	CASIMTGGMSSGANVLTF	TGTGCCAGTATCATGACAGGGGGCATGAGCTCTGGGGCCAACGTCCTGACTTTC
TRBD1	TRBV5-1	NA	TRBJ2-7	CASSSRDSRSYEQYF	TGCGCCAGCAGTTCTCGGGACAGTCGGTCCTACGAGCAGTACTTC
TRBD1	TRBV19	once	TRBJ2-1	CASSQPGQGGNEQFF	TGTGCCAGTAGCCAACCGGGACAGGGGGGCAATGAGCAGTTCTTC
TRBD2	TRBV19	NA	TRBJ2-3	CASSRAGGADTQYF	TGTGCCAGTAGTAGGGCGGGGGGCGCAGATACGCAGTATTTT
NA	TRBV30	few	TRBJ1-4	CAWSVSWALNEKLFF	TGTGCCTGGAGTGTAAGTTGGGCCTTAAATGAAAAACTGTTTTTT
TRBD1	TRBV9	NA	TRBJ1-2	CASSVGLQGANYGYTF	TGTGCCAGCAGCGTAGGGCTCCAGGGGGCTAACTATGGCTACACCTTC
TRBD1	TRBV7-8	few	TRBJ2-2	CASSSRTGDPGELFF	TGTGCCAGCAGCTCAAGGACAGGGGACCCCGGGGAGCTGTTTTTT
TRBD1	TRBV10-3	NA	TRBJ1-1	CAISEQGPTEAFF	TGTGCCATCAGTGAACAGGGGCCCACTGAAGCTTTCTTT
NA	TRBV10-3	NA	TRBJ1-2	CAISESMGRRDGYTF	TGTGCCATCAGTGAGTCGATGGGGAGGCGGGATGGCTACACCTTC
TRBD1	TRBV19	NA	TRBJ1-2	CASRYRPPGTGHGYTF	TGTGCCAGTAGATACCGTCCCCCCGGGACAGGGCATGGCTACACCTTC
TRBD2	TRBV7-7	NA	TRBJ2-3	CASSLASGNTDTQYF	TGTGCCAGCAGCTTAGCTAGCGGGAACACAGATACGCAGTATTTT
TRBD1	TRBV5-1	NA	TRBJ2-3	CASSLRSQGGSDTQYF	TGCGCCAGCAGCTTGCGGTCACAGGGGGGATCAGATACGCAGTATTTT
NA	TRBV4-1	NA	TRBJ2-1	CASSQDGGYNEQFF	TGCGCCAGCAGCCAAGACGGAGGCTACAATGAGCAGTTCTTC
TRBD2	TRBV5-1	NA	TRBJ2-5	CASSLSGTSGWETQYF	TGCGCCAGCAGCTTATCCGGGACTAGCGGTTGGGAGACCCAGTACTTC
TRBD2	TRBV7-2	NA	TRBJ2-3	CASSPGLVGDTQYF	TGTGCCAGCAGCCCCGGACTAGTAGGAGATACGCAGTATTTT
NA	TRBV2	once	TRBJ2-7	CASKGEGTHEQYF	TGTGCCTCCAAGGGGGAGGGTACCCACGAGCAGTACTTC
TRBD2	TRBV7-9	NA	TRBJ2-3	CASSLVAGGPDTQYF	TGTGCCAGCAGCTTAGTAGCGGGGGGGCCGGATACGCAGTATTTT
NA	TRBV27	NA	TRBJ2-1	CASSSRRSSYNEQFF	TGTGCCAGCAGTTCCAGACGAAGCTCCTACAATGAGCAGTTCTTC
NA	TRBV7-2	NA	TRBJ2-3	CASSLFGLTADTQYF	TGTGCCAGCAGCTTATTCGGGTTAACGGCAGATACGCAGTATTTT
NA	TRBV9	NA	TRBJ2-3	CASRVGHLTDTQYF	TGTGCCAGCAGGGTGGGCCACCTCACAGATACGCAGTATTTT
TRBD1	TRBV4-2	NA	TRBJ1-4	CASSGTGDGEKLFF	TGTGCCAGCAGCGGGACAGGGGACGGTGAAAAACTGTTTTTT